The present T cell receptor beta chain was sequenced within a study of vaccination and CD4 T cells after COVID-19. Turning to the study itself: The BNT162b2 or mRNA-1273 vaccine was given to participants in two doses. The post-COVID sampling time was a median about 100 days after diagnosis, ranging from 35 to 161. Treatment of control cultures consisted of a CEFX pool, an HIV-1 Nef pool, or no peptide.

Comment on this clonotype: No antigen is known for it.

Treatment given: approximately nine-day PBMC culture with coronavirus spike peptide pools or control peptides (ViraFEST assay). V was trimmed by 0 bases and J by 9 bases, leaving 15 bases between them. From germline, CDR1 is LGHNA and CDR2 YNFKEQ. The CDR3 length is 16 residues. The Oncomine TCR Beta short-read assay sequenced DNA from cultured CD4+ T cells. From cultured CD4+ T cells, genomic DNA was extracted. TCRdb re-called the PCR reads with MiXCR, one entry per CDR3 protein. The sample lists around 15,000 distinct CDR3 sequences; about 67% were seen once. The chain employs TRBV4-2 and TRBJ1-6, with no clear D. This clonotype was sampled from a human donor who had recovered from COVID-19. Sample: CD4+ T cells from blood, cultured in vitro. The CDR3 here is CASSQDRAQDPSPLHF. The CDR3 DNA is TGTGCCAGCAGCCAAGATAGGGCACAAGACCCTTCACCCCTCCACTTT.